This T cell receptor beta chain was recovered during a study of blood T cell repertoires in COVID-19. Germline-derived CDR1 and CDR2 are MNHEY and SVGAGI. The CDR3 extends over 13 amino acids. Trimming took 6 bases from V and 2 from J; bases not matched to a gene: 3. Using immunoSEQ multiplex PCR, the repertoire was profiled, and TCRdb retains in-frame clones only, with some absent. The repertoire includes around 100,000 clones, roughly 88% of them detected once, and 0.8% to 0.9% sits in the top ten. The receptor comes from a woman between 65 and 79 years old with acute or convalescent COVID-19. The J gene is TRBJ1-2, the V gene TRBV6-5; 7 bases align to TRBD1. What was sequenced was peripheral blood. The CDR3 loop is CASRQGINYGYTF. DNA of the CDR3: TGTGCCAGCAGACAGGGGATCAACTATGGCTACACCTTC.